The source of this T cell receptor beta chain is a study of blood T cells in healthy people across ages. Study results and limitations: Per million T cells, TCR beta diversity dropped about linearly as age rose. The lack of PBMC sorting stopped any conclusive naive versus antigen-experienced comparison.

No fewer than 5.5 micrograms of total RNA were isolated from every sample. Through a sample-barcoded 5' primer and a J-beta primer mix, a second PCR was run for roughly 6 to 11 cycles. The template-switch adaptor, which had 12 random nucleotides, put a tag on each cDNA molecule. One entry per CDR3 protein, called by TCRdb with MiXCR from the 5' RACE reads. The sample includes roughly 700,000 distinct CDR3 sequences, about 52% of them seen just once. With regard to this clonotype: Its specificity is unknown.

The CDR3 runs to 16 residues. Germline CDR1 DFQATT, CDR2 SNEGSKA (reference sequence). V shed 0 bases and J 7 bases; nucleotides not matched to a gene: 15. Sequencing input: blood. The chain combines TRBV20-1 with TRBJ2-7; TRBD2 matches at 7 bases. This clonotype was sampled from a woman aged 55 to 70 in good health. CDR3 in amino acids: CSARDLLLAAYNEQYF. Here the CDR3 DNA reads TGCAGTGCTAGAGATCTTTTGCTAGCGGCATACAATGAGCAGTACTTC.